The present entry profiles one T cell receptor beta chain with its context. A few counts support this clone. The clone's antigen remains unknown. It has no much larger one-base neighbor in the sample; base qualities were not kept. The trim is 4 bases for V and 3 bases for J, with a gap of 10 bases between the germline ends. From cysteine to phenylalanine, the CDR3 is 13 amino acids long. Only the CDR3 portion is preserved as DNA: 39 bases, with reading frame beginning at the first base. Based on the germline V gene, the CDR1 and CDR2 sequences are MNHNS and SASEGT. Libraries came from PCR. The sequencer listed for this sample is Illumina HiSeq 4000. High-throughput sequencing was used to profile the TCR beta-chain CDR3 region of each patient. The source study handled its data this way. A classifier to discriminate distant-metastatic papillary thyroid cancer patients was built from CDR3 differences across clinicopathological groups. Repertoire diversity was assessed with the Shannon index, and tumor-blood repertoire similarity with the Morisita-Horn index. TCRdb reran the public reads through fastp at Q25 and MiXCR, keeping productive beta chains. TCRdb's processing, not the authors' own work, is the source of the V and J calls. The sample table holds a few thousand clones, of which roughly 35% were seen once. Over 30% of the sample goes to the ten largest clones.

No treatment had been received by any patient before thyroid surgery. The study retrospectively analysed patient clinical samples collected from the early 2010s to the late 2010s using T-cell receptor beta sequencing. This entry is derived from a study of metastatic and nonmetastatic thyroid tumors (dated by TCRdb to 2019 to 2021). Turning to the overall study: Repertoires were compared across peripheral blood and tumor or nodule tissue samples from malignant and benign thyroid patients. General conclusions and limits of the study: In both blood and tumor samples, malignant tumors were reported to have significantly higher TCR beta diversity than benign nodules.

This chain joins TRBV6-1 to TRBJ2-7; 6 matching bases give a weak D call of TRBD1. Sequencing was done on a sample of adjacent normal tissue. This receptor was identified in a male donor with papillary thyroid cancer or a benign thyroid nodule (not recorded which). Some clones in this sample may be carry-over from other donors' samples. In nucleotide form, the sequence is TGTGCCAGCAGTGTGGACAGCTTCTACGAGCAGTACTTC. This is translated as CASSVDSFYEQYF.